This T cell receptor (beta chain) stems from a study of T-cell memory formation after mild COVID-19. Via MiXCR, TCRdb re-called the 5' RACE reads, giving one row per CDR3 protein. The sample yields about 340,000 distinct CDR3 sequences, 20% to 25% seen once. Trimming at V came to 11 bases and at J to 1 base, leaving 0 bases not matched to a gene. This CDR3 comprises 11 residues. Notes on the study in general: The pre-infection memory compartment contained some responding clones, suggesting cross-reactive memory joined.

Comment on this clonotype: Its antigen is unknown.

The rearrangement links TRBV12-3 or TRBV12-4 to TRBJ1-1; 8 bases fit TRBD1. Sequenced sample: PBMCs or a T cell subset sorted from them (not recorded which). The sequence came from a man aged 18 to 29 who had mild COVID-19 (a few samples of this study predate the infection). Cell type and time point are not known. CDR3 coding DNA: TGTGCCGACAGGGGGAACACTGAAGCTTTCTTT. Translation gives CADRGNTEAFF.